This paragraph covers one T cell receptor (beta chain) sequence. Only in-frame clones appear in the TCRdb table, and some are missing; sequencing was by immunoSEQ multiplex PCR. The repertoire holds more than 250,000 clones, around 86% seen once, with 1% in the top ten. This sample stems from a study of blood T cell repertoires in COVID-19. The J segment lost 6 bases and the V segment lost 3 bases, leaving 5 bases of the junction unmatched. CDR1 and CDR2 (germline): SGHRS, YFSETQ. This CDR3 is 15 amino acids long. This TCR was recovered from a man aged 45-65 years with active or convalescent COVID-19. The chain employs TRBV5-1 and TRBJ2-1; 11 positions match TRBD2. Sequencing was performed on peripheral blood. CDR3 protein: CASSYTGTSGNEQFF. In DNA form, the CDR3 reads TGCGCCAGCAGCTACACCGGGACTAGCGGCAATGAGCAGTTCTTC.